A single sample is the source of the 21 T cell receptor beta chains below, sequenced in a study of blood T cell repertoires in COVID-19. The repertoire was sequenced with immunoSEQ multiplex PCR; TCRdb's copy has only in-frame clones and lacks some. The table shows 200,000 to 250,000 clones, with 90% to 95% occurring only once. Input material: PBMCs or T cells enriched from blood (not recorded which). The receptors derive from a woman between 18 and 29 years old who had recovered from COVID-19.

The genes are TRBV4-1 and TRBJ2-3, with TRBD1 matching over 11 bases. The CDR3 runs 18 residues. Trimming cost V 4 bases and J 4 bases; bases outside gene matches: 13. CDR1 is MGHRA and CDR2 is YSYEKL in the germline V gene. The CDR3 DNA reads TGCGCCAGCAGCCCTAAAGGCCGGGGACAGGGGGAGGCAGATACGCAGTATTTT. Protein sequence: CASSPKGRGQGEADTQYF.

The CDR3 DNA reads as TGTGCCAGCAGCAATCAGGGCCGGTTCACTGAAGCTTTCTTT. Its translation: CASSNQGRFTEAFF. V is TRBV21-1 and J is TRBJ1-1; the table names TRBD1, a call not compared with the DNA. TRBV21-1 is an annotated pseudogene. This CDR3 has 14 residues.

CDR3 in amino acids: CTTYGGEGYTF. As DNA, the CDR3 is TGCACCACCTATGGGGGGGAAGGCTACACCTTC. The V and J genes are TRBV29-1 and TRBJ1-2, with D perhaps TRBD1 (5 bases). Per the germline V gene, CDR1 is SQVTM and CDR2 is ANQGSEA. The CDR3 runs to 11 residues.

The chain's CDR3 is CATSRERGLTEAFF. CDR3 DNA: TGTGCCACCAGCAGAGAGAGAGGGCTCACTGAAGCTTTCTTT. The J gene is TRBJ1-1, the V gene TRBV15; D is ambiguous. Germline-derived CDR1 and CDR2 are LNHNV and YYDKDF (reference sequence). CDR3 length: 14 amino acids. V gave up 0 bases and J gave up 4 bases, with 9 bases separating them.

The chain links TRBV5-4 to TRBJ1-1, with 9 bases lining up with TRBD1. The CDR3 is 15 amino acids. Per germline, CDR1 SGHNT and CDR2 YYREEE (reference sequence). V lost 4 bases, J lost 5 bases, and 9 bases stayed unmatched. The CDR3 loop reads CASSLLDRGGTEAFF. The CDR3 coding sequence is TGTGCCAGCAGCCTCCTGGACAGGGGAGGAACTGAAGCTTTCTTT. The variable domain in full, completed from reference TRBV5-4 and TRBJ1-1, reads ETGVTQSPTHLIKTRGQQVTLRCSSQSGHNTVSWYQQALGQGPQFIFQYYREEENGRGNFPPRFSGLQFPNYSSELNVNALELDDSALYLCASSLLDRGGTEAFFGQGTRLTVV.

The chain is built from TRBV7-8 and TRBJ1-2, with a weak D call TRBD1 (5 bases). The CDR3 loop spans 13 amino acids. CDR1 and CDR2 from the germline V gene are SGHVS and FQNEAQ. Trimming left V 5 bases short and J 2 bases short, with 9 bases between. CDR3 bases: TGTGCCAGCAGCCGGGACTGGAACTATGGCTACACCTTC. It yields the protein CASSRDWNYGYTF.

The V and J genes are TRBV2 and TRBJ2-1, with D maybe TRBD2 (5 bases). Germline CDR1 is SNHLY and CDR2 is FYNNEI. V was cut by 7 bases and J by 7 bases, with 14 bases left in between. The CDR3 length is 13 residues. The CDR3 region has the DNA TGTGCCAGCACGTGGGCCCGGGGAAATGAGCAGTTCTTC. This encodes CASTWARGNEQFF.

This chain uses TRBV3-1 (or the pseudogene TRBV3-2) with TRBJ2-5; 14 positions match TRBD2. The V gene's germline CDR1 is LGHDT and CDR2 YNNKEL (reference sequence). V lost 1 base to trimming and J lost 2 bases; unmatched junction nucleotides: 3. This CDR3 region has 17 residues. The CDR3, as DNA: TGTGCCAGCAGCCAAGCAGGACTAGCGGGAGGTCAAGAGACCCAGTACTTC. It yields the protein CASSQAGLAGGQETQYF.

This rearrangement joins TRBV6-2 or TRBV6-3 to TRBJ1-4; D unresolved. The germline CDR1 and CDR2 sequences are MNHEY and SVGEGT. CDR3 length equals 11 residues. Trimming removed 5 bases at V and 12 bases at J, with 10 bases between. This CDR3 reads CASSQRFELFF. In DNA, the CDR3 is TGTGCCAGCAGTCAGCGTTTCGAACTGTTTTTT.

The V call is TRBV2, the J call TRBJ1-5; TRBD1 agrees at 7 bases. The germline gives CDR1 SNHLY, CDR2 FYNNEI. V lost 2 bases, J lost 6 bases, and 4 bases stayed unmatched. The CDR3 covers 14 residues. CDR3 DNA sequence: TGTGCCAGCAGTGAAATTGCAGGGGGTCAGCCCCAGCATTTT. It translates to CASSEIAGGQPQHF.

The chain combines TRBV6-5 with TRBJ2-7; 9 bases fit TRBD1. With 4 bases clipped from V and 3 bases from J, the junction kept 7 bases outside the gene matches. Germline CDR1 is MNHEY and CDR2 is SVGAGI. This CDR3 region has 15 residues. CDR3 sequence reads: CASSSRTGDLYEQYF. CDR3 nucleotides: TGTGCCAGCAGTTCTCGGACAGGGGACCTCTACGAGCAGTACTTC.

This chain links TRBV7-3 with TRBJ1-1, with 9 nucleotides matching TRBD1. The CDR3 spans 12 residues. The V gene end was trimmed by 5 bases and the J gene end by 12 bases; junction bases not matched to a gene: 7. Germline V gene sequence: CDR1 SGHTA, CDR2 FQGTGA. CDR3 in amino acids: CASSTGQGTPFF. CDR3 sequence (DNA): TGTGCCAGCAGCACCGGACAGGGGACGCCTTTCTTT.

The chain carries TRBV7-3 and TRBJ1-1, with a possible D match to TRBD1 (5 bases). The V gene lost 2 bases and the J gene lost 3 bases, with 13 bases spanning the gap. CDR3 length: 15 amino acids. The germline gives CDR1 SGHTA, CDR2 FQGTGA. DNA for the CDR3: TGTGCCAGCAGCTTATCGGGACTGAGGGACACTGAAGCTTTCTTT. It is translated as CASSLSGLRDTEAFF.

The chain carries TRBV12-2 and TRBJ2-3; the table's D call, TRBD2, has no DNA check behind it. TRBV12-2 is a recognized pseudogene. The CDR3 is 16 amino acids. The CDR3 sequence: CASRLPQPHREDTQYF. CDR3 DNA: TGTGCAAGTCGTCTCCCCCAACCTCACCGAGAAGATACGCAGTATTTT.

The V call is TRBV20-1, the J call TRBJ2-3; 10 bases match TRBD2. V dropped 3 bases and J dropped 3; count of bases not matched to a gene: 9. This CDR3 is 16 amino acids long. The V gene's germline CDR1 is DFQATT and CDR2 SNEGSKA (reference sequence). As DNA, the CDR3 is TGCAGTGCTAGTCCGTCGCTACTAGCGGGGACAGATACGCAGTATTTT. This gives the protein CSASPSLLAGTDTQYF.

The chain carries TRBV11-1 and TRBJ1-2, with TRBD1 matching over 9 bases. This CDR3 has 12 residues. The germline CDR1 and CDR2 sequences are SGHAT and FQDESV (reference sequence). With 8 bases clipped from V and 4 bases from J, the junction kept 2 bases outside the gene matches. The CDR3 loop is CASRDRAYGYTF. DNA for the CDR3: TGTGCCAGCCGGGACAGGGCCTATGGCTACACCTTC.

This sequence joins TRBV2 and TRBJ2-7, with TRBD2 identical over 8 bases. Trimming cost V 2 bases and J 0 bases; bases outside gene matches: 6. There are 16 residues in the CDR3. Germline-derived CDR1 and CDR2 are SNHLY and FYNNEI. The CDR3 protein is CASSERLAGSSYEQYF. Written as DNA, the CDR3 is TGTGCCAGCAGTGAACGGCTAGCGGGCAGCTCCTACGAGCAGTACTTC.

The chain uses TRBV11-2 and TRBJ1-2; D is possibly TRBD1 (5 bases). Looked up from germline, CDR1 is SGHAT and CDR2 is FQNNGV. Trimming cost V 6 bases and J 7 bases, with 15 bases left between them. The CDR3 totals 13 residues. CDR3 sequence reads: CASSPGGVSGYTF. In DNA form, the CDR3 reads TGTGCCAGCAGTCCAGGAGGGGTTTCTGGCTACACCTTC.

The chain employs TRBV11-2 and TRBJ2-7, with TRBD1 matching over 12 bases. This CDR3 spans 15 amino acids. V shed 5 bases and J 3 bases; nucleotides not matched to a gene: 5. Germline assignment: CDR1 SGHAT and CDR2 FQNNGV. The CDR3 protein is CASSPGTGGFYEQYF. CDR3 DNA: TGTGCCAGCAGCCCAGGGACAGGGGGCTTCTACGAGCAGTACTTC. Filled out from reference TRBV11-2 and TRBJ2-7, the complete variable domain reads EAGVAQSPRYKIIEKRQSVAFWCNPISGHATLYWYQQILGQGPKLLIQFQNNGVVDDSQLPKDRFSAERLKGVDSTLKIQPAKLEDSAVYLCASSPGTGGFYEQYFGPGTRLTVT.

The chain has TRBV3-1 (or the pseudogene TRBV3-2) and TRBJ2-5, with TRBD1 matching 8 bases. V gave up 4 bases and J gave up 4 bases; unmatched junction bases: 8. From germline, CDR1 is LGHDT and CDR2 YNNKEL (reference sequence). The CDR3 is 15 residues long. The DNA of the CDR3 is TGTGCCAGCAGCCCGGGCTCCACAGGGGGAGAGACCCAGTACTTC. It encodes CASSPGSTGGETQYF.

V is TRBV19 and J is TRBJ1-1, with D perhaps matching TRBD1 (5 bases). Germline values: CDR1 LNHDA, CDR2 SQIVND (reference sequence). This CDR3 has 14 amino acids. Trimming removed 3 bases at V and 5 bases at J, with 13 bases between. CDR3 sequence: CASSMAGFSTEAFF. The CDR3 nucleotides read TGTGCCAGTAGTATGGCAGGGTTTTCGACTGAAGCTTTCTTT.